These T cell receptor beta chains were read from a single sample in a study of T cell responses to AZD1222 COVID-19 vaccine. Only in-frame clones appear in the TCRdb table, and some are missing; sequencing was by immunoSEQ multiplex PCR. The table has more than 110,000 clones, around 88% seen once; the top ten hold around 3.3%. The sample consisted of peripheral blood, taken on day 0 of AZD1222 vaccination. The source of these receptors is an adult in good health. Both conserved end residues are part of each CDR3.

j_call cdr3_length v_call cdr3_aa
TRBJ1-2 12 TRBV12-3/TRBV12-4 CASVTGRDGYTF
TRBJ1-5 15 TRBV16 CASSQFVSGNQPQHF
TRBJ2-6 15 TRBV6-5 CASSYSPSGANVLTF
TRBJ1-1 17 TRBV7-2 CASSLAPQGIFRTEAFF
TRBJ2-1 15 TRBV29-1 CSVEDRRKINNEQFF
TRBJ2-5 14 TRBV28 CATTGTRYQETQYF
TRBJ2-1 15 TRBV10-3 CAISGTGGAYNEQFF
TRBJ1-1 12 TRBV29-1 CSVGRLNTEAFF
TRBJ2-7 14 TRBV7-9 CASSQGLDPYEQYF
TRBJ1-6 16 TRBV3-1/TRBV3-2 CASSQDSHSTRSPLHF
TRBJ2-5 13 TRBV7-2 CASSLVGGETQYF
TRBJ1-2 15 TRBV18 CASSPPGLGSSGYTF
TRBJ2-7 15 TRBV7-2 CASTLSTGSSHEQYF
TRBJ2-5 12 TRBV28 CASMGNEKTQYF
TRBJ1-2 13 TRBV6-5 CASSYTQDRGYTF
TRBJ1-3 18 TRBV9 CASSVYLKVGSGGNTIYF
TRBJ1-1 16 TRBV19 CASSRSGDGYYTEAFF
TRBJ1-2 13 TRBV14 CASSQEVGGGYTF
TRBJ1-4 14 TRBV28 CASIERTGVEKLFF
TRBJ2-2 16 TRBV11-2 CASSLDFGWNTGELFF
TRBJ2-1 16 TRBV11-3 CASSPSRRSSYNEQFF
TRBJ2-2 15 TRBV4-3 CASSQGTGNTGELFF
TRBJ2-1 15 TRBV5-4 CASSKVVNSYNEQFF
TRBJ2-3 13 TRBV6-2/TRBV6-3 CASSYRETDTQYF
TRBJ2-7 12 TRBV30 CAWSVSPNEQYF
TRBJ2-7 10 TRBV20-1 CSAPRGEQYF
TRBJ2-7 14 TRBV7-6 CASSQEDYGYEQYF
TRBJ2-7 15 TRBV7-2 CASSLDSGSGSGVYF
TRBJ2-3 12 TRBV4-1 CASSPVSDTQYF
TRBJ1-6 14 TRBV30 CAYTGSSYNSPLHF